The 27 T cell receptor beta chains given below trace back to one sample, sequenced in a study of CD8+CD57+ T cells in acquired aplastic anemia. Flow cytometry had shown expanded CD8+CD57+ cells in the patients chosen for sequencing. TCR beta VDJ and CDR3 were profiled, and genomic DNA was the template. TCRdb re-called the reads through MiXCR, storing one row per CDR3 protein. The data hold approximately 470,000 distinct CDR3 sequences, with around 33% observed a single time. Sequences were obtained from sorted CD4+, CD8+, or CD8+CD57+ T cells (not recorded which) from PBMCs. All receptors derive from a human donor with aplastic anemia.

The chain uses TRBV28 and TRBJ2-7, with D possibly being TRBD1 or TRBD2 (5 bases each). Trimming shortened V by 6 bases and J by 3 bases, and 9 bases separated the two germline ends. The CDR3 has 12 residues. Germline-derived CDR1 and CDR2 are MDHEN and SYDVKM. This CDR3 is CASRRGDYEQYF. The CDR3 coding sequence is TGTGCCAGCAGAAGAGGGGACTACGAGCAGTACTTC.

V is TRBV25-1 and J is TRBJ2-7; 9 bases map to TRBD1. CDR1 MGHDK and CDR2 SYGVNS come from the germline V gene. The CDR3 contains 15 residues. V shed 5 bases, J shed 6 bases, and the junction held 11 bases outside the gene matches. The CDR3 sequence is CASSIHGTGFGEQYF. The CDR3 bases are TGTGCCAGCAGTATTCACGGGACAGGGTTTGGCGAGCAGTACTTC.

The rearrangement uses TRBV20-1 and TRBJ1-6; D gene ambiguous. The ends were cut back, 3 bases at V and 9 bases at J, with 12 bases in the middle. CDR3 length equals 13 residues. Germline CDR1 is DFQATT and CDR2 is SNEGSKA (reference sequence). The CDR3 spells CSARGRITSPLHF. In DNA, the CDR3 is TGCAGTGCTAGGGGCAGGATTACTTCACCCCTCCACTTT.

V usage is TRBV2 and J usage is TRBJ2-7; D is perhaps TRBD1 (5 bases). Germline CDR1 reads SNHLY; CDR2 reads FYNNEI. V gave up 2 bases and J gave up 6 bases, with 14 bases separating them. The CDR3 spans 14 residues. CDR3: CASSEQGTSREQYF. The CDR3 coding sequence is TGTGCCAGCAGTGAACAGGGAACGAGTCGCGAGCAGTACTTC.

This chain links TRBV5-6 with TRBJ2-7, with D perhaps TRBD1 (5 bases). The CDR3 consists of 16 residues. The V gene lost 2 bases and the J gene lost 0 bases, with 15 bases spanning the gap. CDR1 is SGHDT and CDR2 is YYEEEE in the germline V gene. The CDR3 DNA follows: TGTGCCAGCAGCTTTTGGTTTGGCAGGGACTCCTACGAGCAGTACTTC. Translation: CASSFWFGRDSYEQYF. Complete variable domain (other parts from reference TRBV5-6 and TRBJ2-7): DAGVTQSPTHLIKTRGQQVTLRCSPKSGHDTVSWYQQALGQGPQFIFQYYEEEERQRGNFPDRFSGHQFPNYSSELNVNALLLGDSALYLCASSFWFGRDSYEQYFGPGTRLTVT.

The sample holds many counts of this clonotype. In DNA, the CDR3 is TGTGCCAGCAGTGAAGGTACGGGTTGGGCACCCCTCCACTTT. Translation gives CASSEGTGWAPLHF. The chain is built from TRBV6-1 and TRBJ1-6; D not resolved. Germline V gene lookup returns CDR1 MNHNS and CDR2 SASEGT. Trimming left V 1 base short and J 11 bases short, with 12 bases between. The CDR3 has 14 residues.

This clonotype was seen only a few times. This chain uses TRBV29-1 with TRBJ2-1; D is possibly TRBD1 or TRBD2 (5 bases each). The V gene lost 4 bases and the J gene lost 10 bases, with 14 bases spanning the gap. CDR3 length equals 12 residues. CDR1 SQVTM and CDR2 ANQGSEA come from the germline V gene. CDR3 protein: CSVVHVGPEQFF. CDR3 in DNA: TGCAGCGTTGTCCACGTGGGACCCGAGCAGTTCTTC.

The chain joins TRBV4-2 to TRBJ1-3; no reliable D call. This CDR3 comprises 17 residues. Germline CDR1 LGHNA, CDR2 YNFKEQ. V lost 0 bases and J lost 0, with 12 bases in between. CDR3 bases: TGTGCCAGCAGCCAAGATCGCAGGTTAAGCTCTGGAAACACCATATATTTT. It is translated as CASSQDRRLSSGNTIYF.

CDR3 DNA sequence: TGTGCCAGCAGCGTCTCCGGGACAGAGAATTCACCCCTCCACTTT. Translated, it gives CASSVSGTENSPLHF. J is TRBJ1-6 and V is TRBV7-8; 7 nucleotides line up with TRBD1. V trimming: 5 bases; J trimming: 7 bases; junction bases outside the gene matches: 8. CDR1 is SGHVS and CDR2 is FQNEAQ in the germline V gene. The CDR3 contains 15 residues. Full variable domain (rest looked up from reference TRBV7-8 and TRBJ1-6): GAGVSQSPRYKVAKRGQDVALRCDPISGHVSLFWYQQALGQGPEFLTYFQNEAQLDKSGLPSDRFFAERPEGSVSTLKIQRTQQEDSAVYLCASSVSGTENSPLHFGNGTRLTVT.

This clonotype has a handful of counts. The chain joins TRBV12-3 or TRBV12-4 to TRBJ1-2; 7 bases are shared with TRBD1. The length of the CDR3 is 12 residues. Trimming cost V 6 bases and J 8 bases; bases outside gene matches: 6. The CDR3 sequence: CASRRTGGGYTF. The DNA of the CDR3 is TGTGCCAGCAGAAGGACAGGTGGGGGCTACACCTTC.

This chain links TRBV25-1 with TRBJ1-2; 10 bases line up with TRBD1. In germline, CDR1 is MGHDK, CDR2 SYGVNS. CDR3 length equals 15 residues. Trimming removed 4 bases from V and 8 bases from J; junction bases left unmatched: 10. The CDR3 reads CASSADRQGAYGYTF. The CDR3 nucleotides read TGTGCCAGCAGTGCCGACCGACAGGGGGCCTACGGCTACACCTTC.

This clonotype was detected many times. The V call is TRBV4-2, the J call TRBJ2-7; unclear D gene. CDR1 LGHNA and CDR2 YNFKEQ come from the germline V gene. V shed 1 base and J shed 3 bases, with 4 bases lying between them. The length of the CDR3 is 12 residues. CDR3 coding DNA: TGTGCCAGCAGCCAAGTCTACTACGAGCAGTACTTC. Its protein product is CASSQVYYEQYF.

This clonotype was counted ten times or more. The V and J genes are TRBV19 and TRBJ1-3, with D possibly TRBD1 on 5 matching bases. V dropped 4 bases and J dropped 3 bases, with 13 bases sitting between them. The CDR3 extends over 15 amino acids. Germline V lookup: CDR1 LNHDA, CDR2 SQIVND (reference sequence). This chain's CDR3 is CASSTAWGSGNTIYF. CDR3 coding DNA: TGTGCCAGTAGTACGGCCTGGGGGAGTGGAAACACCATATATTTT.

This clonotype was detected ten times or more. The V and J genes are TRBV7-9 and TRBJ1-1; a possible D gene is TRBD1 (6 bases). This CDR3 has 14 residues. The germline V gene encodes CDR1 SEHNR and CDR2 FQNEAQ (reference sequence). Trimming pared 5 bases from V and 2 bases from J, leaving 12 bases between. The CDR3 nucleotides read TGTGCCAGCAGCCTACAGGGAACAAACACTGAAGCTTTCTTT. It translates to CASSLQGTNTEAFF. The complete variable domain, with remaining parts taken from reference TRBV7-9 and TRBJ1-1, reads DTGVSQNPRHKITKRGQNVTFRCDPISEHNRLYWYRQTLGQGPEFLTYFQNEAQLEKSRLLSDRFSAERPKGSFSTLEIQRTEQGDSAMYLCASSLQGTNTEAFFGQGTRLTVV.

J is TRBJ1-2 and V is TRBV10-3, with a possible D match to TRBD1 (6 bases). The CDR3 contains 16 residues. V gave up 5 bases and J gave up 8 bases, with 24 bases separating them. Germline V gene data show CDR1 as ENHRY and CDR2 as SYGVKD. CDR3 bases: TGTGCCATCAGTTACCGTTCGTCCAGGGGATTTTACGGCTACACCTTC. Residues: CAISYRSSRGFYGYTF.

The chain recombines TRBV10-3 with TRBJ2-5; 10 bases are a match to TRBD1. V was clipped by 7 bases and J by 7 bases; unmatched bases: 12. In germline, CDR1 is ENHRY, CDR2 SYGVKD. The CDR3 totals 15 residues. Here the CDR3 reads CAIKGHNWTGGTQYF. The CDR3 DNA follows: TGTGCCATCAAGGGACACAATTGGACAGGGGGGACCCAGTACTTC.

This clonotype was recorded at least ten times. The chain couples TRBV19 to TRBJ2-5; the D gene is possibly TRBD2 (6 bases). V was clipped by 1 base and J by 9 bases, with 6 bases between them. From germline, CDR1 is LNHDA and CDR2 SQIVND (reference sequence). This CDR3 contains 11 residues. In DNA, the CDR3 is TGTGCCAGTAGTATAGCGGGGGCCCAGTACTTC. It is translated as CASSIAGAQYF.

This clonotype appeared many times. The chain couples TRBV20-1 to TRBJ1-3, with D tentatively TRBD1 (6 bases). In germline, CDR1 is DFQATT, CDR2 SNEGSKA (reference sequence). The CDR3 loop spans 15 amino acids. The V end was cut by 6 bases, the J end by 2 bases, with 17 bases between. The CDR3, as DNA: TGCAGTGCCCGACAGGAACTTAGCCCTGGAAACACCATATATTTT. This sequence encodes CSARQELSPGNTIYF.

This clonotype was counted ten times or more. The rearrangement links TRBV4-1 to TRBJ1-2, with TRBD1 matching over 7 bases. With 0 bases clipped from V and 4 bases from J, the junction kept 2 bases outside the gene matches. Germline-derived CDR1 and CDR2 are MGHRA and YSYEKL. This CDR3 comprises 14 residues. Written as DNA, the CDR3 is TGCGCCAGCAGCCAAGAGGAGGGGGCCTATGGCTACACCTTC. As protein: CASSQEEGAYGYTF.

The V gene is TRBV19, the J gene TRBJ2-7, with D perhaps given as TRBD1 or TRBD2 (5 bases each). Near its end, the DNA agrees better with TRBJ2-1, so the J call may be wrong. From germline, CDR1 is LNHDA and CDR2 SQIVND (reference sequence). The CDR3 has 14 residues. CDR3 sequence: CASSEFQGNGAQFF. As DNA, the CDR3 is TGTGCCAGTAGTGAGTTCCAGGGAAACGGGGCGCAGTTCTTC.

In its sample, this clonotype was seen once. The chain combines TRBV24-1 with TRBJ1-2, with TRBD1 as a possible D gene (6 bases). V was shortened by 5 bases and J by 4 bases, with 16 bases between the two germline ends. Germline loops: CDR1 KGHDR, CDR2 SFDVKD. The CDR3 is 15 residues long. The CDR3 DNA is TGTGCCACCAGTGTTGGTTCGGACAGCTCCTATGGCTACACCTTC. Translating gives CATSVGSDSSYGYTF.

This clonotype was counted between two and nine times. The rearrangement links TRBV5-1 to TRBJ1-5; maybe TRBD1 (6 bases). Germline CDR1 SGHRS, CDR2 YFSETQ. The CDR3 runs 16 residues. V lost 0 bases and J lost 3, with 13 bases in between. CDR3 region: CASSLEPTGDNQPQHF. The CDR3 region has the DNA TGCGCCAGCAGCTTGGAACCGACAGGAGACAATCAGCCCCAGCATTTT.

This clonotype has a single count. This chain uses TRBV20-1 with TRBJ2-1; TRBD2 matches 7 bases. This CDR3 is built from 13 residues. Losses at the gene ends were 6 bases for V and 8 bases for J; bases not matched to a gene: 10. Per the germline V gene, CDR1 is DFQATT and CDR2 is SNEGSKA (reference sequence). CDR3 protein: CSAGRTSVYEQFF. CDR3 DNA: TGCAGTGCGGGCCGAACTAGCGTCTATGAGCAGTTCTTC.

V is TRBV6-5 and J is TRBJ2-2; 7 nucleotides line up with TRBD1. The CDR3 sequence is 17 residues long. The germline V gene encodes CDR1 MNHEY and CDR2 SVGAGI. Trimming took 2 bases from V and 2 from J; bases not matched to a gene: 8. The DNA for the CDR3 is TGTGCCAGCAGTTACCGCCCCGGGACAGTAAACACCGGGGAGCTGTTTTTT. It is translated as CASSYRPGTVNTGELFF.

This clonotype was seen more than once but under ten times. Just one base apart from a much larger clone, this may be a read error. The chain recombines TRBV7-9 with TRBJ2-7; the D is unclear. Germline lookup yields CDR1 SEHNR and CDR2 FQNEAQ (reference sequence). This CDR3 spans 13 amino acids. Trimming cost V 4 bases and J 4 bases, with 11 bases left between them. CDR3 protein: CASSSEQTYEQYF. CDR3 DNA: TGTGCCAGCAGCTCCGAACAGACTTACGAGCAGTACTTC.

This chain connects TRBV9 to TRBJ1-4; D might be TRBD1 (6 bases). Germline V lookup: CDR1 SGDLS, CDR2 YYNGEE. The CDR3 has 12 residues. V lost 3 bases, J lost 14 bases, and 14 bases lay in between. The CDR3 DNA reads TGTGCCAGCAGCGCCCCGACAGGAGGGCTGTTTTTT. Its protein is CASSAPTGGLFF.

This clonotype turned up a few times. V and J are TRBV6-1 and TRBJ1-3; possible D gene TRBD1, 5 bases. Germline values: CDR1 MNHNS, CDR2 SASEGT. The CDR3 consists of 14 residues. Trimming took 7 bases from V and 0 from J, leaving 10 bases between them. The DNA for the CDR3 is TGTGCCAGCATGGGGCCGAGCTCTGGAAACACCATATATTTT. It is translated as CASMGPSSGNTIYF.